The clone carrying this T cell receptor beta chain was counted many times. Its target is unknown. The record originates from a study of T cell repertoires in cytomegalovirus infection. Study overall: Recently identified HLA-C-restricted CMV epitopes were among the peptides used.

From the reads, TCRdb called clonotypes with MiXCR, one entry per CDR3 protein. The repertoire includes over 250,000 distinct CDR3 sequences, roughly 21% of them detected once, and roughly 19% sits in the top ten. Study-wide results and caveats: HLA-C-restricted CMV-specific TCR beta clonotypes prevailed in the ex vivo response. The cumulative frequency of public TCR beta families identified carriers of CMV plus the relevant HLA.

From germline, CDR1 is SGHTA and CDR2 FQGNSA. The length of the CDR3 is 16 residues. V lost 1 base and J lost 2; bases outside the gene matches: 5. The chain couples TRBV7-2 to TRBJ2-5; TRBD2 aligns across 9 bases. The sequence was collected from a human donor in good health (CMV status not recorded). Some clones in this sample may be carry-over from other donors' samples. The source material was cultured PBMCs, sampled from culture after CMV antigen stimulation. The CDR3 DNA is TGTGCCAGCAGCTTAGTCGGAGCGGGAGGTCAAGAGACCCAGTACTTC. Residues: CASSLVGAGGQETQYF.